This T cell receptor (beta chain) emerged from a study of shared clonotypes between healthy human individuals. Findings of the study overall: Incomplete sequencing of sorted subsets was indicated by rarefaction despite large depth.

The table came from immunoSEQ multiplex PCR; TCRdb's copy has only in-frame clones and leaves some out. The table records fewer than 1.4 million clones, more than 75% of them present only once. Both subsets, CD45RA+ naive and CD45RA-negative memory, were split from the CD4+ cells. Looked up from germline, CDR1 is SNHLY and CDR2 is FYNNEI. The J segment lost 1 base and the V segment lost 6 bases, leaving 7 bases of the junction unmatched. This CDR3 spans 15 amino acids. Concerning this clone itself: Antigen: not known.

This TCR came from a man younger than 35 in good health. Some clones in this sample may be carry-over from other donors' samples. The sample taken for sequencing was memory CD4+ T cells from PBMCs. Subset specified: CD45RA-negative fraction. This rearrangement joins TRBV2 to TRBJ2-3; 7 bases are shared with TRBD2. The CDR3 reads CASSRSGTGTDTQYF. The CDR3 DNA reads as TGTGCCAGCAGCAGAAGCGGGACGGGCACAGATACGCAGTATTTT.